This TCR beta chain was retrieved from a study of response to subunit inactivated influenza vaccine. TCRdb reprocessed the RT-PCR reads via MiXCR and lists one record per CDR3 protein. Counted here are 150,000 to 200,000 distinct CDR3 sequences, 9.2% occurring once; the ten biggest clones make up around 9.9%. The CDR3 totals 15 residues. Per the germline V gene, CDR1 is SGHVS and CDR2 is FNYEAQ. The V gene end was trimmed by 5 bases and the J gene end by 6 bases; junction bases not matched to a gene: 12. V gene TRBV7-6 combines with J gene TRBJ2-7; 8 bases align to TRBD1. The source material was non-naive T cells sorted from PBMCs, sampled on the day of vaccination. The receptor was isolated from a man aged 45-65 years who received an inactivated influenza vaccine. The chain's CDR3 is CASSPSTGAVGEQYF. The CDR3 bases are TGTGCCAGCAGCCCATCGACAGGGGCTGTCGGCGAGCAGTACTTC.